This TCR beta chain was captured in a study of shared clonotypes between healthy human individuals. The wider study: The plates for each donor numbered three CD4 naive, three CD4 memory, two CD8 naive and one CD8 memory. Whole-study results and caveats: Clonotypes that were shared across a few donors made up around 5% of naive CD4 clonotypes.

CD45RO-negative, CCR7-positively selected cells formed the naive CD8 fraction, excluding terminally differentiated effector memory CD45RA+ cells. The V gene end was trimmed by 6 bases and the J gene end by 0 bases; junction bases not matched to a gene: 5. From germline, CDR1 is SQVTM and CDR2 ANQGSEA. The CDR3 totals 14 residues. The method was immunoSEQ multiplex PCR; TCRdb's version includes in-frame clones alone and lacks a portion of them. The sample lists around 2.1 million clones, more than 85% seen once, with 1.5% to 2% in the top ten. Points on this clone: Its specificity is not known.

The sequence derives from a young man in good health. Some clones in this sample may be carry-over from other donors' samples. Sample: naive CD8+ T cells from PBMCs. V and J are TRBV29-1 and TRBJ2-7, with 10 bases fitting TRBD2. The CDR3 DNA reads as TGCAGCGTAGGACTAGCGGAAGGCTCCTACGAGCAGTACTTC. Residues: CSVGLAEGSYEQYF.